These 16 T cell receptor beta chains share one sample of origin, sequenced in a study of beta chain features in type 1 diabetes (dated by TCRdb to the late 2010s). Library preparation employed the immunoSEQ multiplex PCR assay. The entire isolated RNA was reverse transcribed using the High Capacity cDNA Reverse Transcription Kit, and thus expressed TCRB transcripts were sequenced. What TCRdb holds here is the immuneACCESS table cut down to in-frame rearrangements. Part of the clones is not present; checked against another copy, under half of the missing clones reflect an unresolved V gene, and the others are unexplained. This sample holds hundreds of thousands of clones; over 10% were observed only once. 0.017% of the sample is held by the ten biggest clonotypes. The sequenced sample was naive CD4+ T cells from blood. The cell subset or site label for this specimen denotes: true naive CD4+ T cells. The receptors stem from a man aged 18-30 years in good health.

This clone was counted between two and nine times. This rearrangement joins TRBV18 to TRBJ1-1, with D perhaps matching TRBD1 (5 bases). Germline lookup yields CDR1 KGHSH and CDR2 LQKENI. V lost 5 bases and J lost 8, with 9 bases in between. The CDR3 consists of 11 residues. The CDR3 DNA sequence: TGTGCCAGCTCAGTGACAGACGAAGCTTTCTTT. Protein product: CASSVTDEAFF.

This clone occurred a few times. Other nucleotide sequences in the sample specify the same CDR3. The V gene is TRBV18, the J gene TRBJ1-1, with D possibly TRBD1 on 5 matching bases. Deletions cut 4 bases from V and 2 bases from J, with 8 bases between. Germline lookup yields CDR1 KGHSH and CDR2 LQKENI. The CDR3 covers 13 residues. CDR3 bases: TGTGCCAGCTCACAGGGGTCCAACACTGAAGCTTTCTTT. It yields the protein CASSQGSNTEAFF.

The CDR3 region is CASSFGESRTQYF. The CDR3 nucleotides are TGTGCCAGCAGCTTTGGTGAAAGTAGGACCCAGTACTTC. The rearrangement joins TRBV7-8 to TRBJ2-5, with D unclear. Germline V lookup: CDR1 SGHVS, CDR2 FQNEAQ. The CDR3 runs to 13 residues. The germline V and J ends were trimmed by 3 bases and 7 bases, with 12 bases remaining between them.

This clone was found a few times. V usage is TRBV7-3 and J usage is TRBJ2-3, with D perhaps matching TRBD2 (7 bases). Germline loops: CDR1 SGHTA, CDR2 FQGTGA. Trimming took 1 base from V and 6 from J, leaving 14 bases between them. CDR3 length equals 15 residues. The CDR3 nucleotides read TGTGCCAGCAGCTTAATTAGGGGGGGATCGGATACGCAGTATTTT. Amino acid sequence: CASSLIRGGSDTQYF.

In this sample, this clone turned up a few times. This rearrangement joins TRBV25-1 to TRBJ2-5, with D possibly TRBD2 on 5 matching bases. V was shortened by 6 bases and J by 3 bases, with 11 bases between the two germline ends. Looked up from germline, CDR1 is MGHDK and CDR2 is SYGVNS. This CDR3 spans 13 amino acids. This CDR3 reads CASSALGEETQYF. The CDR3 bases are TGTGCCAGCAGCGCTTTGGGAGAAGAGACCCAGTACTTC.

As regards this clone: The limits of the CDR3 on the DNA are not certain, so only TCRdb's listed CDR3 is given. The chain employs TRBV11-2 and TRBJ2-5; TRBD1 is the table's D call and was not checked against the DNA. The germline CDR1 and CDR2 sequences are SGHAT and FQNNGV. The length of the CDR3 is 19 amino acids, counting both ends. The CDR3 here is CASSLLGTRWGHILETQYF.

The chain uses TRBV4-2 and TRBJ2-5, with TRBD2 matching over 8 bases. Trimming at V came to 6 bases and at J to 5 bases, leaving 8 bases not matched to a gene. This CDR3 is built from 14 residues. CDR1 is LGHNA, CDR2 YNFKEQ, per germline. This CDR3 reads CASSPATSVETQYF. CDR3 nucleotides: TGTGCCAGCAGTCCGGCGACTAGCGTCGAGACCCAGTACTTC.

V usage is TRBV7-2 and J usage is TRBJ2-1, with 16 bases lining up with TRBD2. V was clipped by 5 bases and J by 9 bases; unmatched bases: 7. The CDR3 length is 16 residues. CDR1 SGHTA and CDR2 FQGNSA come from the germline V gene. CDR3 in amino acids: CASSPWGLAGGVEQFF. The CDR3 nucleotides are TGTGCCAGCAGCCCATGGGGACTAGCGGGGGGGGTTGAGCAGTTCTTC.

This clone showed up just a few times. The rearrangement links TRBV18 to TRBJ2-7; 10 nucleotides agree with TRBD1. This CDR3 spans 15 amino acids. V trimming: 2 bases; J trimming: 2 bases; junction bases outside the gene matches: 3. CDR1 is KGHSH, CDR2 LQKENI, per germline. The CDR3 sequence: CASSPGTGATYEQYF. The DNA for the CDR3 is TGTGCCAGCTCACCAGGGACAGGGGCCACCTACGAGCAGTACTTC.

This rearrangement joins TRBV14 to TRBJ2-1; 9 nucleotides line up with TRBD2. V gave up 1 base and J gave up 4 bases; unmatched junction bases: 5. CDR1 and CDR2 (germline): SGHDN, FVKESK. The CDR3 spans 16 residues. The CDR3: CASSQVAGASYNEQFF. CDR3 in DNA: TGTGCCAGCAGCCAAGTAGCGGGAGCCTCGTACAATGAGCAGTTCTTC.

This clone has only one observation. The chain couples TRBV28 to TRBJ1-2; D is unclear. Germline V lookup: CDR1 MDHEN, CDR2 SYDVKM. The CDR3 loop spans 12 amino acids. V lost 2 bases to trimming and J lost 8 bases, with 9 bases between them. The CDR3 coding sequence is TGTGCCAGCAGTTTAATGGGGAGAGGCTACACCTTC. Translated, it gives CASSLMGRGYTF.

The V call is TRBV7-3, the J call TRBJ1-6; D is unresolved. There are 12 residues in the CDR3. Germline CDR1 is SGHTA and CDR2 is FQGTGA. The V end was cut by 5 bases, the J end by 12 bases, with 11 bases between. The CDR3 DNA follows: TGTGCCAGCAGCCTCTCGGGAGGACCCCTCCACTTT. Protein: CASSLSGGPLHF. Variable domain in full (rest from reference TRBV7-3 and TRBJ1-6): GAGVSQTPSNKVTEKGKYVELRCDPISGHTALYWYRQSLGQGPEFLIYFQGTGAADDSGLPNDRFFAVRPEGSVSTLKIQRTERGDSAVYLCASSLSGGPLHFGNGTRLTVT.

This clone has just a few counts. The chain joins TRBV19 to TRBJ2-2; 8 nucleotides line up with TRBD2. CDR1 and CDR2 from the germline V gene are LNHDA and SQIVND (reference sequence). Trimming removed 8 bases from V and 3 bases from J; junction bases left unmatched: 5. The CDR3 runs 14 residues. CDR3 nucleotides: TGTGCCAGTCAACTAGCGGATTACACCGGGGAGCTGTTTTTT. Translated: CASQLADYTGELFF.

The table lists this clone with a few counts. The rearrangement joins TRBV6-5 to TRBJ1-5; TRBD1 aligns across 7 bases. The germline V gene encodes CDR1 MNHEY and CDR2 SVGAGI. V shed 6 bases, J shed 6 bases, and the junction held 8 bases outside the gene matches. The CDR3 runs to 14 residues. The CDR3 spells CASSRQGDGQPQHF. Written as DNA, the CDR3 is TGTGCCAGCAGCCGACAGGGTGACGGTCAGCCCCAGCATTTT.

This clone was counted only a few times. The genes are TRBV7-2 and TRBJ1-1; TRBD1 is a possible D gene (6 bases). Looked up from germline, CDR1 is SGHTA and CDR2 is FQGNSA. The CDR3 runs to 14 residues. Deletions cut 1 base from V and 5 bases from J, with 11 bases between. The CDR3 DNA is TGTGCCAGCAGCTTAGGGGGGCCGTCAACTGAAGCTTTCTTT. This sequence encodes CASSLGGPSTEAFF.

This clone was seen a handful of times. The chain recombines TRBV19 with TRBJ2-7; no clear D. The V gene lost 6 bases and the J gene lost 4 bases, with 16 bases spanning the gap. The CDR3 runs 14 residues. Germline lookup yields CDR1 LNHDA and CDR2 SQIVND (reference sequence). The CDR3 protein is CASRSGVPRYEQYF. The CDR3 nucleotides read TGTGCCAGTAGGTCGGGTGTTCCCCGATACGAGCAGTACTTC.